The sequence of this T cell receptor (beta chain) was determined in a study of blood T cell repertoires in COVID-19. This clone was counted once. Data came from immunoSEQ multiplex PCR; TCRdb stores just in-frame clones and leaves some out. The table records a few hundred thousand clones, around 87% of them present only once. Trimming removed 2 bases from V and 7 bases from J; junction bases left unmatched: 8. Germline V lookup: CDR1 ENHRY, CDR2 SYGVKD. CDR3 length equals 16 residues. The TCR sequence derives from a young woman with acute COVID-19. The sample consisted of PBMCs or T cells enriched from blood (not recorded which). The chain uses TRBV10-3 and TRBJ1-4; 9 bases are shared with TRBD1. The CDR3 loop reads CAISEPGQGTGEKLFF. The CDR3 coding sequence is TGTGCCATCAGTGAGCCGGGACAGGGTACGGGTGAAAAACTGTTTTTT.